The present entry profiles one T cell receptor (beta chain) with its context. Its antigen is not identified. The isolated RNA, all of it, was reverse transcribed, so expressed TCRB transcripts were what got sequenced. Measured with immunoSEQ multiplex PCR; TCRdb has only the in-frame clones, and not every one. The table lists approximately 330,000 clones, 9.5% to 11% of them singletons. The data derive from a study of beta chain features in type 1 diabetes. V trimming: 1 base; J trimming: 7 bases; junction bases outside the gene matches: 4. The length of the CDR3 is 16 residues. Looked up from germline, CDR1 is SGHTA and CDR2 is FQGNSA. General study results and limits: The naive, central memory and Treg TCRB repertoires showed an apparent similarity that was greater among patients than among healthy donors.

The chain uses TRBV7-2 and TRBJ2-1, with 13 positions matching TRBD2. The sequence came from a woman aged 25 to 45 in good health. Sequenced input: naive CD4+ T cells from blood. The CDR3 reads CASSLVGTSGINEQFF. In DNA form, the CDR3 reads TGTGCCAGCAGCTTAGTCGGGACTAGCGGGATTAATGAGCAGTTCTTC. Full variable domain (missing parts from reference TRBV7-2 and TRBJ2-1): GAGVSQSPSNKVTEKGKDVELRCDPISGHTALYWYRQSLGQGLEFLIYFQGNSAPDKSGLPSDRFSAERTGGSVSTLTIQRTQQEDSAVYLCASSLVGTSGINEQFFGPGTRLTVL.